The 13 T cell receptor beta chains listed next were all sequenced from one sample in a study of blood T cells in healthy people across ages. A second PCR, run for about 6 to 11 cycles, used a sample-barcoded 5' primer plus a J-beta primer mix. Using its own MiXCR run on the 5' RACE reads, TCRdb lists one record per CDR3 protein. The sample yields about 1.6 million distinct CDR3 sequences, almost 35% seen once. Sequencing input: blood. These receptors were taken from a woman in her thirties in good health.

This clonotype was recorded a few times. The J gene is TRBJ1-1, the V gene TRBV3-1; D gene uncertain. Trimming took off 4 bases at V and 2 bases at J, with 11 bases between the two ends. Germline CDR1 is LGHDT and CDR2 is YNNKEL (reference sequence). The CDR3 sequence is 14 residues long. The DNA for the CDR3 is TGTGCCAGCAGCCGCATTAGGAGCAACACTGAAGCTTTCTTT. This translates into CASSRIRSNTEAFF.

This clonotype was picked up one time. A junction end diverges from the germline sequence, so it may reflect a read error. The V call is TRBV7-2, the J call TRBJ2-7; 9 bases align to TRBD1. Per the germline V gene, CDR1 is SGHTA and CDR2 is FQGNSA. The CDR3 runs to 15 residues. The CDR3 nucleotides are TGTGCCTGCAGCCTCACCGGGACAGGGACCTACGAGCAGTACTTC. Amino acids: CACSLTGTGTYEQYF. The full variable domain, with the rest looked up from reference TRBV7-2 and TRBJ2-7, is GAGVSQSPSNKVTEKGKDVELRCDPISGHTALYWYRQSLGQGLEFLIYFQGNSAPDKSGLPSDRFSAERTGGSVSTLTIQRTQQEDSAVYLCACSLTGTGTYEQYFGPGTRLTVT.

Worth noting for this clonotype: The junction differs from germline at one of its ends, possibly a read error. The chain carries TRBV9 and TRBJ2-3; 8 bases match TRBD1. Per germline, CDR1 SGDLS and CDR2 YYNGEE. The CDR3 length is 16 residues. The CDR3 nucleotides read TGTGCCAGCAGCGCTAGACAGGGGTTAACGCCGGATATGCAGTATTTT. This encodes CASSARQGLTPDMQYF. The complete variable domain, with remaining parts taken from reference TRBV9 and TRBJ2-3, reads DSGVTQTPKHLITATGQRVTLRCSPRSGDLSVYWYQQSLDQGLQFLIQYYNGEERAKGNILERFSAQQFPDLHSELNLSSLELGDSALYFCASSARQGLTPDMQYFGPGTRLTVL.

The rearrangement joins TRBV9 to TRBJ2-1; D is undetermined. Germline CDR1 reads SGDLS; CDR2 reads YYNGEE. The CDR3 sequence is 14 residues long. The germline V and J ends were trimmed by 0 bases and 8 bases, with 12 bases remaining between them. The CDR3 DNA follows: TGTGCCAGCAGCGTAGTTGGACGGCAGGATGAGCAGTTCTTC. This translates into CASSVVGRQDEQFF.

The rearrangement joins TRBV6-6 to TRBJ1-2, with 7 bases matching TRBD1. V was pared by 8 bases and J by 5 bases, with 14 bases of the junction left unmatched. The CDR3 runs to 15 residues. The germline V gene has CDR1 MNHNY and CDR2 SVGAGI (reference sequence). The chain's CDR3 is CASAQYIDRVYGYTF. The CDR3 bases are TGTGCCAGCGCCCAGTATATAGACAGGGTATATGGCTACACCTTC.

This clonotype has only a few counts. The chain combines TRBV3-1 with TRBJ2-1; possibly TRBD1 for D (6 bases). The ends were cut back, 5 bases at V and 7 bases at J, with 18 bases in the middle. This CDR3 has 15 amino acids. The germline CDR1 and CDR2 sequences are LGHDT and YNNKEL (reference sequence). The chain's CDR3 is CASSSRTVFGNEQFF. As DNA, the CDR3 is TGTGCCAGCAGCTCCCGGACAGTTTTCGGGAATGAGCAGTTCTTC.

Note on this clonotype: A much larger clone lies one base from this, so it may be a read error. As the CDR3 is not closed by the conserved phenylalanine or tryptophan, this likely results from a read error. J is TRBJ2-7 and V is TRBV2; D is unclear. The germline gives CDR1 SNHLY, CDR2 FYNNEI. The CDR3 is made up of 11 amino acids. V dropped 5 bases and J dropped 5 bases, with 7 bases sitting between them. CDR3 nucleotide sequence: TGTGCCAGCAGTCGCCGGAACGAGCAGTACTCC. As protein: CASSRRNEQYS.

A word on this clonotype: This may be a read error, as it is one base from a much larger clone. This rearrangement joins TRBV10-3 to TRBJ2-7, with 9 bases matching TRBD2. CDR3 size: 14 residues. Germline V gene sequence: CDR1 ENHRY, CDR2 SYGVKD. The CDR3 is CAIRESTLAGEQYF. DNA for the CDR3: TGTGCCATCAGGGAGTCTACACTAGCGGGCGAGCAGTACTTC.

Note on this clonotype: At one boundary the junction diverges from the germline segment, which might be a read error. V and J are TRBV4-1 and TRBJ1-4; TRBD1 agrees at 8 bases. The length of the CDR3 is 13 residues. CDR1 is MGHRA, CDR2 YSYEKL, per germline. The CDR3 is CASRDRANEKRFF. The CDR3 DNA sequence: TGCGCCAGCAGGGACAGGGCTAATGAAAAACGGTTTTTT.

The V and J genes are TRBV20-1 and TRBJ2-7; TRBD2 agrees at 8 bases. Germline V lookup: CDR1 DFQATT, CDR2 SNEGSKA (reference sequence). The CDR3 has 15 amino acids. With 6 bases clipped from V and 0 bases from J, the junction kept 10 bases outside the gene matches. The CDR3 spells CSARPLTSDSYEQYF. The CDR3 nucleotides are TGCAGTGCCCGCCCCTTGACTAGCGACTCCTACGAGCAGTACTTC.

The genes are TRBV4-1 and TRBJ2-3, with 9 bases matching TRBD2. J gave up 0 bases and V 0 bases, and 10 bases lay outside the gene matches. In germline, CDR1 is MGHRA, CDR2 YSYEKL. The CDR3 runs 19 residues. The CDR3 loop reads CASSQEKSLAGGSTDTQYF. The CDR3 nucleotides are TGCGCCAGCAGCCAAGAAAAGTCTCTCGCGGGGGGGAGCACAGATACGCAGTATTTT.

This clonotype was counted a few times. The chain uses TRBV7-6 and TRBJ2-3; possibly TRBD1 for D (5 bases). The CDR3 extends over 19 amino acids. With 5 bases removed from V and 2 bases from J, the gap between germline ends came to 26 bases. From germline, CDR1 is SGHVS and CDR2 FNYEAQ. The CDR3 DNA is TGTGCCAGCAGCCCCCTTGGGCCCTATGTGGGGCCCTACACAGATACGCAGTATTTT. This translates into CASSPLGPYVGPYTDTQYF.

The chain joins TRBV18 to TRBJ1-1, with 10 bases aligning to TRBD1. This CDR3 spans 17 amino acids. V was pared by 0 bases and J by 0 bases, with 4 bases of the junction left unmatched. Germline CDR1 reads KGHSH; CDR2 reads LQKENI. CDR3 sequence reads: CASSPPRTGGMNTEAFF. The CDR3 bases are TGTGCCAGCTCACCACCGAGGACAGGGGGGATGAACACTGAAGCTTTCTTT. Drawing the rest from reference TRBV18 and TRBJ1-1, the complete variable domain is NAGVMQNPRHLVRRRGQEARLRCSPMKGHSHVYWYRQLPEEGLKFMVYLQKENIIDESGMPKERFSAEFPKEGPSILRIQQVVRGDSAAYFCASSPPRTGGMNTEAFFGQGTRLTVV.